The T cell receptor (beta chain) described here comes from a study of blood T cells in healthy people across ages (dated by TCRdb to 2014 to 2015). Describing the broader study: In model experiments, roughly one uniquely barcoded TCR beta cDNA molecule per two T cells was captured by template switching. Four age groups were formed from the donors: young (average 16 years), middle-aged (less than 40), aged (roughly 59) and long-lived (about 75). To avoid experimental bias, donors of different ages were distributed randomly across sequencing lanes. The study analyzed two additional independent replicas of 1 million unique cDNA reads from the same blood draw for two donors, one aged 18 to 29 and one aged 80 or older. Age-related changes in TCR beta repertoire diversity were measured in the study by deep sequencing normalized with unique cDNA molecular identifiers.

The approximately 40 donors, aged about 6 to 95 years, were systemically healthy Caucasian individuals from Russia. Approximately 10 milliliters of peripheral blood were collected from each donor into EDTA-treated Vacutainer tubes. Ficoll-Paque density-gradient centrifugation was used to isolate PBMCs, with at least 6.5 million per sample. Total RNA was extracted from PBMCs with Trizol reagent, with at least 6 micrograms obtained per sample. The percentages of naive CD45RAhigh/CD27high T cells were determined by flow cytometry on a PBMC aliquot from every donor. Study-level results and caveats: Estimates of total diversity from one million sequenced T cells were regarded as lower bounds and underestimates. Observed TCR beta diversity per million T cells fell roughly linearly with age, and a significant reduction was already apparent by age roughly 40. Donor CMV infection status was unknown, potentially confounding age-related changes in expanded clonotypes. Because profiling used bulk unsorted PBMCs, naive and antigen-experienced compartments could not be compared conclusively. The percentage of naive T cells measured by flow cytometry correlated strongly with observed TCR beta diversity. Compared with the aged group, more naive CD4+ T cells, fewer expanded clones and increased TCR diversity were shown by the long-lived group, suggesting age selection.

Library prep was done by 5' RACE. For sequencing, an Illumina HiSeq 2500 was employed. The second PCR ran for roughly 7 to 11 cycles and used a J-beta primer mix along with a sample-barcoded 5' primer. Each TCR beta cDNA molecule received a unique molecular identifier from a template-switch 5' adaptor carrying 12 random nucleotides. Each sample yielded at least 3 million CDR3-containing paired-end reads. First-strand cDNA was synthesized from all RNA with the Mint cDNA synthesis kit, primed by a TRBC-specific oligonucleotide. All cDNA was treated with uracil-DNA glycosylase and then went through a first 18-cycle PCR with the universal primers M1SS and BC2_uni_R. The authors processed their data as follows. Each sample was normalized by randomly selecting 1 million high-quality reads, each carrying a distinct molecular identifier. Instead of being binned into consensus sequences, reads with shared molecular identifiers were discarded. CDR3 identification, clonotype clustering and error correction used MiTCR with a Q25 quality threshold and the strictest error-elimination algorithm. A nonparametric unseen species model using Euler transformation provided a lower-bound estimate of total TCR beta diversity. The public sequencing data were trimmed at Q25 with fastp and processed into clonotypes with MiXCR by TCRdb, which kept only in-frame beta chains. CDR3 protein sequences are deduplicated, and each keeps its most common genes and DNA. The V and J calls here are based on TCRdb, not the publication. Present in this sample are around 650,000 distinct CDR3 sequences, around 38% of which were seen just once. The ten biggest clones cover around 30% of the sample.

V gives up 2 bases and J gives up 0 bases, and the segment between their germline ends measures 9 bases. The CDR3 covers 15 residues, taking in both the cysteine and the phenylalanine. Only the CDR3 region is kept as DNA, spanning 45 bases read in frame from base 1. CDR1 and CDR2, per the germline V gene, are KGHSH and LQKENI. In the case of this clonotype: Its antigen is unknown. No base quality information exists; no much larger clone differs at one position.

The sequence links TRBV18 to TRBJ2-3; the D element might be TRBD1 or TRBD2, as each aligns at 5 bases. The receptor was isolated from an elderly man in good health. The sequenced sample was blood. The CDR3 has the sequence CASSPTGPSTDTQYF. The bases are TGTGCCAGCTCACCAACGGGGCCCAGCACAGATACGCAGTATTTT.